The rows below give T cell receptor beta chains drawn from one sample of a study of Ad26.COV2.S vaccination and SARS-CoV-2 variants. Generated by immunoSEQ multiplex PCR, the TCRdb table keeps only in-frame clones and is missing some. Here the sample spans hundreds of thousands of clones, about nine tenths being singletons. The source was peripheral blood, collected in a trial of Ad26.COV2.S vaccine versus placebo. These receptors came from a person aged 18-65 years who received the Ad26.COV2.S COVID-19 vaccine or a placebo. CDR3s include the opening cysteine and the closing phenylalanine or tryptophan. A D gene is named only where the DNA matches it firmly. Only some rows state a clone size, as once, few, many or a class for expanded clones.

V	size	J	D	length	DNA	CDR3
TRBV5-6	-	TRBJ2-6	-	15	TGTGCCAGCAGCTTGCGGGGCGGTGGGGCCAACGTCCTGACTTTC	CASSLRGGGANVLTF
TRBV2	-	TRBJ2-2	-	15	TGTGCCAGCAGTGGGGGACTGGGGAACACCGGGGAGCTGTTTTTT	CASSGGLGNTGELFF
TRBV9	-	TRBJ2-1	TRBD2	20	TGTGCCAGCAGCGGACTGGAGGGTGAACTAGCGGGAGGAACAGGTAATGAGCAGTTCTTC	CASSGLEGELAGGTGNEQFF
TRBV15	-	TRBJ2-6	-	14	TGTGCCACCAGCAGAGAGGGGGCGGGCCGTGTCCTGACTTTC	CATSREGAGRVLTF
TRBV7-9	-	TRBJ2-2	TRBD2	18	TGTGCCAGCACCCAATCCGGACTAGCGGGAGAAAGGGGCGGGGAGCTGTTTTTT	CASTQSGLAGERGGELFF
TRBV9	-	TRBJ2-2	-	15	TGTGCCAGCAGCGCCATGGACAGGAACACCGGGGAGCTGTTTTTT	CASSAMDRNTGELFF
TRBV19	-	TRBJ1-1	-	15	TGTGCCAGTAGTATAGACCAGGGGATGAACACTGAAGCTTTCTTT	CASSIDQGMNTEAFF
TRBV29-1	-	TRBJ1-2	-	13	TGCAGCGTTGAGATAAACAGAAACTATGGCTACACCTTC	CSVEINRNYGYTF
TRBV12-3/TRBV12-4	-	TRBJ2-1	-	13	TGTGCCAGCAGTTTAGTTTCTAGCCATGAGCAGTTCTTC	CASSLVSSHEQFF
TRBV7-9	-	TRBJ1-4	-	17	TGTGCCAGCAGCCTAGGCCTCGAGACCTCAACTAATGAAAAACTGTTTTTT	CASSLGLETSTNEKLFF
TRBV11-2	-	TRBJ1-1	-	15	TGTGCCAGCTGCCTCGACGGGAAATTAAACACTGAAGCTTTCTTT	CASCLDGKLNTEAFF
TRBV7-2	few	TRBJ2-7	-	15	TGTGCCAGCAGCTTAAGGCCAGACTCCTCCTACGAGCAGTACTTC	CASSLRPDSSYEQYF
TRBV7-2	-	TRBJ2-1	TRBD1	15	TGTGCCAGCAGCTTAGCTCGGACAGGGAACAATGAGCAGTTCTTC	CASSLARTGNNEQFF
TRBV29-1	-	TRBJ2-1	TRBD2	13	TGCAGCGTCAACTTTCTAGCGGTATATGAGCAGTTCTTC	CSVNFLAVYEQFF
TRBV2	once	TRBJ1-1	-	15	TGTGCCAGCAGTGAAGTGGGAGGGTTGGGCACTGAAGCTTTCTTT	CASSEVGGLGTEAFF
TRBV7-2	few	TRBJ2-5	TRBD2	16	TGTGCCAGCAGCTTAGATCTTATGGGGAGCGGGGGGACCCAGTACTTC	CASSLDLMGSGGTQYF
TRBV19	-	TRBJ2-1	-	15	TGTGCCAGCGCGGCCGGTGCGCCCCTCTACAATGAGCAGTTCTTC	CASAAGAPLYNEQFF
TRBV30	once	TRBJ1-6	-	13	TGTGCCTGGAGGAGTGACAGAGATTCACCCCTCCACTTT	CAWRSDRDSPLHF
TRBV19	few	TRBJ2-7	-	15	TGTGCCAGTAGTATCCAGGCAGGGTCCCCCTACGAGCAGTACTTC	CASSIQAGSPYEQYF
TRBV24-1	-	TRBJ2-2	-	16	TGTGCCACCAGTGCCACCGGGCAGGGGAGGACCGGGGAGCTGTTTTTT	CATSATGQGRTGELFF
TRBV2	-	TRBJ2-7	-	15	TGTGCCAGCAGTGAATTTGGGACACCATCCTACGAGCAGTACTTC	CASSEFGTPSYEQYF
TRBV18	-	TRBJ2-1	TRBD1	15	TGTGCCAGCTCCCTGGCCACAGGGGTCTACAATGAGCAGTTCTTC	CASSLATGVYNEQFF
TRBV28	-	TRBJ2-7	TRBD2	15	TGTGCCAGCAGAGGACAGACTAGCGGGAATTACGAGCAGTACTTC	CASRGQTSGNYEQYF
TRBV5-1	-	TRBJ2-5	-	14	TGCGCCAGCAGCTTGGTAGGGTGGCGAGAGACCCAGTACTTC	CASSLVGWRETQYF
TRBV9	-	TRBJ2-7	-	13	TGTGCCAGCAGCGTAGGACTAGTCGACGAGCAGTACTTC	CASSVGLVDEQYF
TRBV21-1	-	TRBJ2-5	-	19	TGTGCCACCAAGCCGGGACTAGCGGGAGGGGGGCCCGAAAAAGAGACCCAGTACTTC	CATKPGLAGGGPEKETQYF
TRBV30	-	TRBJ1-5	-	15	TGTGCCTGGAGTCCGACATTCAATAGCAATCAGCCCCAGCATTTT	CAWSPTFNSNQPQHF
TRBV6-2/TRBV6-3	-	TRBJ2-7	TRBD2	15	TGTGCCAGCAGTATGACTAGCGGGATCTTCTACGAGCAGTACTTC	CASSMTSGIFYEQYF
TRBV2	-	TRBJ2-7	TRBD2	15	TGTGCCAGCAGTGAAGTGCAGGGACTAGCGGACGAGCAGTACTTC	CASSEVQGLADEQYF
TRBV2	-	TRBJ1-2	-	14	TGTGCCAGCAGCTGGACCGGAGCTAACTATGGCTACACCTTC	CASSWTGANYGYTF
TRBV5-4	-	TRBJ1-2	-	13	TGTGCCAGCAGCCTACCGTGGGCGGGGGGCTACACCTTC	CASSLPWAGGYTF
TRBV14	-	TRBJ1-1	-	15	TGTGCCAGCAGCCAAGATCCCGGCGCGAACACTGAAGCTTTCTTT	CASSQDPGANTEAFF
TRBV3-1/TRBV3-2	-	TRBJ1-1	TRBD1	13	TGTGCCAGCAGCGTTCAACAGGGGGCTGAAGCTTTCTTT	CASSVQQGAEAFF
TRBV10-2	-	TRBJ1-2	-	16	TGCGCCAGCAGTGAGTCAGGAGGGCAGACTAACTATGGCTACACCTTC	CASSESGGQTNYGYTF
TRBV6-2/TRBV6-3	-	TRBJ1-1	-	12	TGTGCCAGCAGTTACGGTTCAGGGTCGGCTTTCTTT	CASSYGSGSAFF
TRBV6-2/TRBV6-3	-	TRBJ2-2	-	13	TGTGCCAGCAGTTACATGGGGACCGGGGAGCTGTTTTTT	CASSYMGTGELFF
TRBV5-1	once	TRBJ2-3	-	14	TGCGCCAGCCGCCGGGACACCAGCACAGATACGCAGTATTTT	CASRRDTSTDTQYF
TRBV6-1	-	TRBJ1-4	-	18	TGTGCCAGCAGTGCATTCGGGGTACAGGGACCAACTAATGAAAAACTGTTTTTT	CASSAFGVQGPTNEKLFF
TRBV5-5	-	TRBJ2-2	-	14	TGTGCCAGCCAACAGGGTTCGTTCACCGGGGAGCTGTTTTTT	CASQQGSFTGELFF
TRBV10-3	-	TRBJ2-5	-	14	TGTGCCATCAGCACGGAGGGTTTCCAAGAGACCCAGTACTTC	CAISTEGFQETQYF
TRBV4-1	-	TRBJ1-3	-	16	TGCGCCAGCAGCCAAGATTCACCCCGGTCTGGAAACACCATATATTTT	CASSQDSPRSGNTIYF
TRBV6-5	few	TRBJ1-1	TRBD1	14	TGTGCCAGCAGTACGGACAGGAAGAACACTGAAGCTTTCTTT	CASSTDRKNTEAFF
TRBV18	-	TRBJ1-2	TRBD1	13	TGTGCCAGCTCACCACCGGACAGGCCCGGCTACACCTTC	CASSPPDRPGYTF
TRBV12-3/TRBV12-4	-	TRBJ1-2	-	13	TGTGCCAGCAGCTATACAGGGAACGGTGGCTACACCTTC	CASSYTGNGGYTF
TRBV12-3/TRBV12-4	-	TRBJ2-7	-	13	TGTGCCAGCAGTTTCGGGCCAATCTACGAGCAGTACTTC	CASSFGPIYEQYF
TRBV3-1/TRBV3-2	-	TRBJ2-2	-	15	TGTGCCAGCAGCCAGGGAAGGGCGAACACCGGGGAGCTGTTTTTT	CASSQGRANTGELFF
TRBV29-1	-	TRBJ1-2	TRBD1	12	TGCAGCGTGAGCAGGGGGAACTATGGCTACACCTTC	CSVSRGNYGYTF
TRBV9	-	TRBJ2-1	TRBD2	15	TGTGCCAGCAGCGTAGATCTAGCGGGATACAATGAGCAGTTCTTC	CASSVDLAGYNEQFF
TRBV5-4	-	TRBJ1-5	-	15	TGTGCCAGCAGCATAATGGGACACACCAATCAGCCCCAGCATTTT	CASSIMGHTNQPQHF
TRBV30	-	TRBJ1-1	-	12	TGTGCCTGGGCAGGGGTGGGAACTGAAGCTTTCTTT	CAWAGVGTEAFF